This T cell receptor (beta chain) was sequenced during a study of regulatory T cells in long-lasting Graves disease. Study details: Patients with persistent Graves' disease had over 5 years of antithyroid drugs and persistent TSH receptor antibodies. Study results and limitations: Repertoires from persistent disease leaned toward TRBV28, TRBJ1-2 and TRBJ2-5.

Both iRepertoire HTBI primers and Arm-PCR of CDR3 regions were used to build the TCR beta libraries. TCRdb itself ran the multiplex PCR reads through MiXCR, one entry per CDR3 protein. The sample consists of 650,000 to 700,000 distinct CDR3 sequences, 25% to 30% of them appearing once. Trimming cost V 5 bases and J 1 base, with 14 bases left between them. The length of the CDR3 is 14 residues. Germline V lookup: CDR1 SQVTM, CDR2 ANQGSEA. Regarding this clonotype: Its antigen remains unknown.

Time point of the sample: persistent/refractory GD, antithyroid drugs over 5 years with positive TRAb. Generation of the TCR library employed RNA extracted from PBMCs. Diagnoses of Graves' disease were made by American Thyroid Association guidelines. Peripheral blood, at nine milliliters, went into EDTA tubes. J is TRBJ2-5 and V is TRBV29-1; a weak D match, TRBD1 (7 bases). This receptor was identified in a female donor with Graves disease. Here the sequenced sample was peripheral blood mononuclear cells (PBMCs), taken when the disease was refractory, from a patient treated with antithyroid drugs. CDR3 coding DNA: TGCAGCGTTTACCGCGGGGACAGCCAAGAGACCCAGTACTTC. This sequence encodes CSVYRGDSQETQYF.